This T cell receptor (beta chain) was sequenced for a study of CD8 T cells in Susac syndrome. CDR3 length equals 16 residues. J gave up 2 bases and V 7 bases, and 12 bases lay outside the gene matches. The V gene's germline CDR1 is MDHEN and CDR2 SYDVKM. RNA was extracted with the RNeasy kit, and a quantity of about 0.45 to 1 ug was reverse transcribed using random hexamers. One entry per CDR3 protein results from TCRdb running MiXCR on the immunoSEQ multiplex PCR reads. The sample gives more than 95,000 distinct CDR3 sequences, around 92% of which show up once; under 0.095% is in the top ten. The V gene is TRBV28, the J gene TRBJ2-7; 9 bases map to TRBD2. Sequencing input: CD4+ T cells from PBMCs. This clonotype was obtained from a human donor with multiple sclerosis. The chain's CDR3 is CASTLSGTSRTYEQYF. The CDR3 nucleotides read TGTGCCAGCACCCTGTCCGGGACTAGCCGTACCTACGAGCAGTACTTC.